Listed here are 16 T cell receptor beta chains from one sample, sequenced in a study of beta chain features in type 1 diabetes. Investigators reverse transcribed all isolated RNA, so they sequenced expressed TCRB transcripts. TCRdb's table, derived via immunoSEQ multiplex PCR, lists solely in-frame clones and lacks some. The sample shows roughly 230,000 clones, 7.5% to 10% of them seen only once. The sequenced material came from naive CD4+ T cells from blood. The receptors originated from a woman in her late teens or twenties in good health.

This clone was counted only a few times. The chain couples TRBV7-8 to TRBJ2-1, with 7 bases that match TRBD1. The V and J ends lost 6 bases and 0 bases, in that order; junction bases with no gene match: 5. Germline V gene data show CDR1 as SGHVS and CDR2 as FQNEAQ. The CDR3 extends over 15 amino acids. The CDR3 DNA is TGTGCCAGCAGTTCTGACAGGGCCTCCTACAATGAGCAGTTCTTC. Protein: CASSSDRASYNEQFF.

The chain is built from TRBV6-5 and TRBJ2-5; no firm D call. The germline V gene has CDR1 MNHEY and CDR2 SVGAGI. V was cut by 5 bases and J by 5 bases, with 6 bases left in between. The CDR3 is 11 residues long. The CDR3: CASSELETQYF. The CDR3 DNA sequence: TGTGCCAGCAGTGAACTGGAGACCCAGTACTTC.

V usage is TRBV15 and J usage is TRBJ2-6, with D tentatively TRBD1 (5 bases). CDR1 and CDR2 from the germline V gene are LNHNV and YYDKDF (reference sequence). V was pared by 1 base and J by 2 bases, with 9 bases between. This CDR3 is built from 16 residues. CDR3 protein: CATSRGDSTGANVLTF. The CDR3 bases are TGTGCCACCAGCAGAGGCGACAGCACTGGGGCCAACGTCCTGACTTTC.

The chain carries TRBV7-3 and TRBJ2-5, with 9 positions matching TRBD2. Germline trimming cut 0 bases from V and 3 bases from J; bases unmatched to any gene: 11. CDR1 and CDR2 from the germline V gene are SGHTA and FQGTGA. The CDR3 totals 18 residues. The CDR3 loop is CASSLTSASGGPEETQYF. Written as DNA, the CDR3 is TGTGCCAGCAGCTTAACGTCGGCGAGCGGGGGGCCCGAAGAGACCCAGTACTTC.

This clone was picked up a small number of times. The V and J genes are TRBV5-1 and TRBJ1-1; D might be TRBD1 (5 bases). This CDR3 region has 14 residues. Germline V gene data show CDR1 as SGHRS and CDR2 as YFSETQ. V was pared by 4 bases and J by 4 bases, with 14 bases between. CDR3 DNA: TGCGCCAGCAGCGTTCTGGGGGGGAGCACTGAAGCTTTCTTT. Translated, it gives CASSVLGGSTEAFF.

This clone came up a few times. The gene calls are TRBV30 and TRBJ1-1; D is undetermined. V was shortened by 2 bases and J by 12 bases, with 4 bases between the two germline ends. The CDR3 sequence is 8 residues long. CDR1 and CDR2 (germline): GTSNPN, SVGIG (reference sequence). Here the CDR3 DNA reads TGTGCCTGGAGTCTAACTTTCTTT. This encodes CAWSLTFF.

The V call is TRBV30, the J call TRBJ1-1; D gene uncertain. CDR3 length equals 10 residues. From germline, CDR1 is GTSNPN and CDR2 SVGIG (reference sequence). The germline V and J ends were trimmed by 2 bases and 11 bases, with 9 bases remaining between them. The CDR3: CAWSRGVAFF. As DNA, the CDR3 is TGTGCCTGGAGTCGGGGAGTGGCTTTCTTT.

This clone came up once. V and J are TRBV5-1 and TRBJ1-2, with 9 bases fitting TRBD1. The CDR3 is 13 residues long. J gave up 4 bases and V 4 bases, and 2 bases lay outside the gene matches. Germline CDR1 reads SGHRS; CDR2 reads YFSETQ. The CDR3 sequence is CASSEGQGYGYTF. The CDR3 DNA is TGCGCCAGCAGCGAGGGACAGGGCTATGGCTACACCTTC.

In its sample, this clone was seen a few times. The chain is built from TRBV5-4 and TRBJ2-1; 11 bases fit TRBD2. Germline V CDR1 and CDR2: SGHNT, YYREEE (reference sequence). The V gene end was trimmed by 0 bases and the J gene end by 1 base; junction bases not matched to a gene: 9. The CDR3 runs to 19 residues. The CDR3 protein is CASSLAFGLAGGSYNEQFF. CDR3 nucleotide sequence: TGTGCCAGCAGCTTGGCCTTCGGCCTAGCGGGAGGTTCCTACAATGAGCAGTTCTTC. The complete variable domain, with remaining parts taken from reference TRBV5-4 and TRBJ2-1, reads ETGVTQSPTHLIKTRGQQVTLRCSSQSGHNTVSWYQQALGQGPQFIFQYYREEENGRGNFPPRFSGLQFPNYSSELNVNALELDDSALYLCASSLAFGLAGGSYNEQFFGPGTRLTVL.

The table lists this clone with a few counts. This chain connects TRBV6-1 to TRBJ1-1; D uncertain. CDR1 is MNHNS, CDR2 SASEGT, per germline. The CDR3 spans 15 residues. The V and J ends lost 3 bases and 6 bases respectively, with 17 bases between them. This chain's CDR3 is CASSDQTGYSAEAFF. In DNA, the CDR3 is TGTGCCAGCAGTGACCAAACCGGGTATAGCGCTGAAGCTTTCTTT.

This chain links TRBV14 with TRBJ2-1; D might be TRBD1 (8 bases). Germline V gene sequence: CDR1 SGHDN, CDR2 FVKESK. The V end lost 2 bases, the J end lost 8 bases, and 25 bases lay between the germline ends. CDR3 length: 18 residues. CDR3 sequence: CASSQTRTGGENPYEQFF. The CDR3, as DNA: TGTGCCAGCAGCCAAACGCGAACAGGGGGGGAAAACCCCTATGAGCAGTTCTTC.

The chain links TRBV11-2 to TRBJ2-5; 9 bases match TRBD2. The CDR3 runs 16 residues. V lost 1 base to trimming and J lost 4 bases; unmatched junction nucleotides: 7. CDR1 is SGHAT and CDR2 is FQNNGV in the germline V gene. Written as DNA, the CDR3 is TGTGCCAGCAGCTTAGCTCTTAGCGGGAGTTTAGAGACCCAGTACTTC. Its translation is CASSLALSGSLETQYF.

This chain connects TRBV30 to TRBJ2-7; D gene uncertain. The CDR3 loop spans 11 amino acids. With 0 bases removed from V and 9 bases from J, the gap between germline ends came to 9 bases. Germline assignment: CDR1 GTSNPN and CDR2 SVGIG (reference sequence). CDR3 loop: CAWSVGSGQYF. Here the CDR3 DNA reads TGTGCCTGGAGTGTTGGCTCGGGGCAGTACTTC.

The chain combines TRBV19 with TRBJ1-5, with 9 bases identical to TRBD1. Losses at the gene ends were 5 bases for V and 4 bases for J; bases not matched to a gene: 3. Germline loops: CDR1 LNHDA, CDR2 SQIVND (reference sequence). CDR3 size: 14 residues. CDR3 residues: CASSPGTGNQPQHF. Written as DNA, the CDR3 is TGTGCCAGTAGTCCCGGGACAGGGAATCAGCCCCAGCATTTT. Using reference TRBV19 and TRBJ1-5 for the parts outside the CDR3, the full variable domain is DGGITQSPKYLFRKEGQNVTLSCEQNLNHDAMYWYRQDPGQGLRLIYYSQIVNDFQKGDIAEGYSVSREKKESFPLTVTSAQKNPTAFYLCASSPGTGNQPQHFGDGTRLSIL.

The rearrangement links TRBV15 to TRBJ2-5, with D possibly being TRBD2 (5 bases). The J call is doubtful: the DNA matches TRBJ2-7 better. This CDR3 comprises 13 residues. Germline CDR1 is LNHNV and CDR2 is YYDKDF (reference sequence). The CDR3 coding sequence is TGTGCCACCAGCAGAGATCTCGGGGTCGAGCAGTACTTC. It is translated as CATSRDLGVEQYF.

As for this clone: Other DNA sequences of this sample code for an identical CDR3. The chain links TRBV5-1 to TRBJ1-1; D gene uncertain. The CDR3 consists of 13 residues. V lost 0 bases and J lost 1, with 4 bases in between. Per the germline V gene, CDR1 is SGHRS and CDR2 is YFSETQ. CDR3 DNA: TGCGCCAGCAGCTTGGCACAGAACACTGAAGCTTTCTTT. It translates to CASSLAQNTEAFF.